This T cell receptor (beta chain) was captured by sequencing in a study of CD8 T cells in ankylosing spondylitis. Study-wide results and limits: Disease-associated clones were reportedly significantly overrepresented in matched ankylosing spondylitis synovial fluid. Disease-linked clones bore a CD8+ phenotype and were relatively rare in peripheral blood.

Germline V lookup: CDR1 SGHVS, CDR2 FQNEAQ. The CDR3 runs to 18 residues. J was trimmed by 0 bases and V by 4 bases; bases with no gene match: 6. This clonotype appeared a few times. No antigen is known for it. MiXCR, applied by TCRdb to the 5' RACE reads, yields one record per CDR3 protein. The data contain 100,000 to 150,000 distinct CDR3 sequences, about a tenth of them seen just once; the ten biggest clones take up approximately 3.4%. The V gene is TRBV7-8, the J gene TRBJ2-3; 14 bases are shared with TRBD2. The sequence derives from a male donor with ankylosing spondylitis or in good health (not recorded which). The sequenced material came from blood, either unsorted or a sorted T cell fraction (not recorded which). The CDR3 DNA reads TGTGCCAGCAGCTCCGGGACTAGCGGGGGAGCTAGCACAGATACGCAGTATTTT. Encoded protein: CASSSGTSGGASTDTQYF.